These 31 T cell receptor beta chains came from one sample sequenced in a study of cytomegalovirus exposure and HLA in healthy donors. A multiplex PCR was run with 60 Vbeta primers and 13 Jbeta primers. Method: immunoSEQ multiplex PCR; TCRdb's copy keeps in-frame clones and lacks some. The table includes 140,000 or so clones, over 80% detected once. The specimen sequenced was PBMCs. The receptors derive from a male donor in good health and CMV-seronegative.

The chain joins TRBV4-2 to TRBJ2-5; D unclear. The germline V gene encodes CDR1 LGHNA and CDR2 YNFKEQ. V was shortened by 0 bases and J by 10 bases, with 12 bases between the two germline ends. CDR3 length: 13 residues. CDR3 protein: CASSQDVRASQYF. The CDR3 coding sequence is TGTGCCAGCAGCCAAGACGTTCGAGCAAGCCAGTACTTC.

This clone has more than one count but fewer than ten. CDR3 DNA sequence: TGTGCCAGCAAAGTAACTTCCGCGGTCGGGGAGCTGTTTTTT. It specifies CASKVTSAVGELFF. The chain carries TRBV27 and TRBJ2-2; D not resolved. The germline V gene has CDR1 MNHEY and CDR2 SMNVEV (reference sequence). V lost 7 bases and J 7 bases, leaving 16 bases between the germline ends. The CDR3 contains 14 residues.

The rearrangement uses TRBV30 and TRBJ1-2; D is perhaps TRBD1 (5 bases). The CDR3 loop spans 13 amino acids. V lost 4 bases and J 9 bases, leaving 18 bases between the germline ends. CDR1 is GTSNPN, CDR2 SVGIG, per germline (reference sequence). The CDR3 region is CAWKAGRSCSYTF. The CDR3, as DNA: TGTGCCTGGAAGGCAGGGAGGAGTTGTAGCTACACCTTC.

The rearrangement uses TRBV2 and TRBJ2-3; TRBD2 matches 14 bases. The V gene end was trimmed by 6 bases and the J gene end by 4 bases; junction bases not matched to a gene: 6. The germline V gene has CDR1 SNHLY and CDR2 FYNNEI. CDR3 length equals 16 residues. Written as DNA, the CDR3 is TGTGCCAGCAGGGGACTAGCGGGAGATGGTGCAGATACGCAGTATTTT. Its translation is CASRGLAGDGADTQYF. The variable domain in full, completed from reference TRBV2 and TRBJ2-3, reads EPEVTQTPSHQVTQMGQEVILRCVPISNHLYFYWYRQILGQKVEFLVSFYNNEISEKSEIFDDQFSVERPDGSNFTLKIRSTKLEDSAMYFCASRGLAGDGADTQYFGPGTRLTVL.

V gene TRBV11-1 combines with J gene TRBJ1-2; 7 bases align to TRBD1. Trimming took 4 bases from V and 1 from J; bases not matched to a gene: 3. Per germline, CDR1 SGHAT and CDR2 FQDESV (reference sequence). CDR3 length equals 14 residues. The CDR3 protein is CASSSTGDNYGYTF. The CDR3 bases are TGTGCCAGCAGCTCTACAGGGGATAACTATGGCTACACCTTC.

The chain joins TRBV28 to TRBJ2-5; 9 nucleotides match TRBD2. The J call may be faulty, since TRBJ2-7 better matches the DNA end. CDR3 length: 15 residues. Germline CDR1 reads MDHEN; CDR2 reads SYDVKM. In DNA form, the CDR3 reads TGTGCCAGCAGTCCGCTAGCGGGATCAATGGTCGAGCAGTACTTC. Translation gives CASSPLAGSMVEQYF.

This clone has more than one count but fewer than ten. The chain links TRBV27 to TRBJ2-3; 8 positions match TRBD2. Germline-derived CDR1 and CDR2 are MNHEY and SMNVEV (reference sequence). The CDR3 runs 15 residues. The V gene end was trimmed by 5 bases and the J gene end by 5 bases; junction bases not matched to a gene: 9. The CDR3, as DNA: TGTGCCAGCAGTCTCGCGGGACTAGACGGAGATACGCAGTATTTT. This sequence encodes CASSLAGLDGDTQYF.

A few counts support this clone. The CDR3 bases are TGTGCCAGCAGCTTGGGGACTAAAAAAGAGACCCAGTACTTC. This translates into CASSLGTKKETQYF. The chain employs TRBV5-6 and TRBJ2-5; possible D gene TRBD2, 6 bases. Germline CDR1 and CDR2: SGHDT and YYEEEE. V dropped 0 bases and J dropped 3 bases, with 9 bases sitting between them. This CDR3 is built from 14 residues.

V and J are TRBV5-1 and TRBJ2-1, with 7 bases aligning to TRBD1. The CDR3 spans 12 residues. V lost 8 bases, J lost 8 bases, and 7 bases stayed unmatched. In germline, CDR1 is SGHRS, CDR2 YFSETQ. CDR3 protein: CASGRDSHEQFF. CDR3 coding DNA: TGCGCCAGTGGAAGGGACAGCCATGAGCAGTTCTTC.

This chain connects TRBV9 to TRBJ2-1, with TRBD2 identical over 10 bases. Trimming removed 4 bases from V and 0 bases from J; junction bases left unmatched: 4. Germline V lookup: CDR1 SGDLS, CDR2 YYNGEE. The CDR3 loop spans 16 amino acids. This CDR3 reads CASSILAGSSYNEQFF. As DNA, the CDR3 is TGTGCCAGCAGCATACTAGCGGGGAGCTCCTACAATGAGCAGTTCTTC.

The chain carries TRBV6-6 and TRBJ2-2; 7 positions match TRBD1. From germline, CDR1 is MNHNY and CDR2 SVGAGI (reference sequence). V shed 10 bases, J shed 5 bases, and the junction held 10 bases outside the gene matches. There are 14 residues in the CDR3. The chain's CDR3 is CATLDRVGTGELFF. The CDR3 region has the DNA TGTGCCACCCTAGACAGGGTTGGAACCGGGGAGCTGTTTTTT.

This chain joins TRBV7-8 and TRBJ2-1; unclear D gene. CDR3 length: 16 amino acids. Germline V lookup: CDR1 SGHVS, CDR2 FQNEAQ. The ends were cut back, 1 base at V and 4 bases at J, with 14 bases in the middle. The CDR3 nucleotides read TGTGCCAGCAGCTTAGAAGGCGGAGCCTCTTACAATGAGCAGTTCTTC. Protein sequence: CASSLEGGASYNEQFF.

V gene TRBV6-5 combines with J gene TRBJ1-1; D is undetermined. This CDR3 comprises 15 residues. The V gene lost 6 bases and the J gene lost 0 bases, with 14 bases spanning the gap. CDR1 is MNHEY, CDR2 SVGAGI, per germline. The CDR3 region is CASSDHHQVNTEAFF. In nucleotides, the CDR3 is TGTGCCAGCAGCGACCATCATCAGGTGAACACTGAAGCTTTCTTT.

This clone was seen just once. The rearrangement joins TRBV7-2 to TRBJ2-2; the D is unclear. The CDR3 loop spans 14 amino acids. Germline CDR1 and CDR2: SGHTA and FQGNSA. Trimming removed 7 bases from V and 0 bases from J, with 9 bases in between. DNA for the CDR3: TGTGCCAGCACCAAACAAGCGAACACCGGGGAGCTGTTTTTT. Its protein is CASTKQANTGELFF.

The chain combines TRBV13 with TRBJ1-1; D is unresolved. V was cut by 5 bases and J by 10 bases, with 8 bases left in between. CDR3 length: 10 residues. Germline V gene lookup returns CDR1 PRHDT and CDR2 FYEKMQ (reference sequence). The CDR3 sequence: CASSNRIAFF. Here the CDR3 DNA reads TGTGCCAGCAGCAATAGAATAGCTTTCTTT. Filled out from reference TRBV13 and TRBJ1-1, the complete variable domain reads AAGVIQSPRHLIKEKRETATLKCYPIPRHDTVYWYQQGPGQDPQFLISFYEKMQSDKGSIPDRFSAQQFSDYHSELNMSSLELGDSALYFCASSNRIAFFGQGTRLTVV.

The chain uses TRBV27 and TRBJ2-2, with D perhaps TRBD2 (5 bases). Deletions cut 5 bases from V and 6 bases from J, with 13 bases between. This CDR3 contains 14 residues. Germline CDR1 MNHEY, CDR2 SMNVEV (reference sequence). CDR3 region: CASSPGVLSGELFF. CDR3 DNA: TGTGCCAGCAGTCCCGGGGTCTTGTCCGGGGAGCTGTTTTTT.

Only one count was recorded for this clone. The gene calls are TRBV7-9 and TRBJ2-1, with TRBD2 matching over 13 bases. CDR3 length equals 15 residues. The junction had 5 bases not matched to a gene; V was cut back by 4 bases and J by 8 bases. CDR1 SEHNR and CDR2 FQNEAQ come from the germline V gene (reference sequence). The CDR3 DNA is TGTGCCAGCAGCTCCAGACTAGCGGGAGGATATGAGCAGTTCTTC. Its translation: CASSSRLAGGYEQFF.

The J gene is TRBJ2-7, the V gene TRBV9; D possibly corresponds to TRBD2 (5 bases). Germline lookup yields CDR1 SGDLS and CDR2 YYNGEE. The CDR3 loop spans 14 amino acids. With 3 bases removed from V and 4 bases from J, the gap between germline ends came to 14 bases. CDR3 residues: CASSASLDGYEQYF. CDR3 DNA: TGTGCCAGCAGCGCGTCACTAGATGGATACGAGCAGTACTTC.

The chain carries TRBV6-1 and TRBJ2-3, with 9 bases lining up with TRBD1. The CDR3 sequence is 14 residues long. CDR1 MNHNS and CDR2 SASEGT come from the germline V gene. V lost 7 bases to trimming and J lost 4 bases; unmatched junction nucleotides: 6. The chain's CDR3 is CASTMGQGSDTQYF. The CDR3 DNA sequence: TGTGCCAGCACCATGGGACAGGGATCAGATACGCAGTATTTT.

The chain recombines TRBV7-6 with TRBJ2-7; 8 nucleotides agree with TRBD1. The CDR3 is 15 residues long. In germline, CDR1 is SGHVS, CDR2 FNYEAQ. With 5 bases clipped from V and 3 bases from J, the junction kept 9 bases outside the gene matches. For the CDR3, the DNA is TGTGCCAGCAGCAAGACGGACAGGGCTGACTACGAGCAGTACTTC. It yields the protein CASSKTDRADYEQYF. Variable domain in full (rest from reference TRBV7-6 and TRBJ2-7): GAGVSQSPRYKVTKRGQDVALRCDPISGHVSLYWYRQALGQGPEFLTYFNYEAQQDKSGLPNDRFSAERPEGSISTLTIQRTEQRDSAMYRCASSKTDRADYEQYFGPGTRLTVT.

The V call is TRBV30, the J call TRBJ1-2; tentatively, D is TRBD1 (6 bases). V was trimmed by 0 bases and J by 6 bases, leaving 11 bases between them. There are 13 residues in the CDR3. The germline gives CDR1 GTSNPN, CDR2 SVGIG (reference sequence). This chain's CDR3 is CAWSVRGPNGYTF. In DNA, the CDR3 is TGTGCCTGGAGTGTCAGGGGCCCCAATGGCTACACCTTC.

This sequence joins TRBV2 and TRBJ2-1, with D unresolved. The CDR3 contains 13 residues. V lost 4 bases and J lost 12, with 16 bases in between. The germline CDR1 and CDR2 sequences are SNHLY and FYNNEI. The CDR3 coding sequence is TGTGCCAGCAGTGGCACCTACCTCTCAGGGCAGTTCTTC. Residues: CASSGTYLSGQFF.

This chain connects TRBV9 to TRBJ1-2, with D maybe TRBD1 (5 bases). Trimming took 0 bases from V and 4 from J, leaving 16 bases between them. The germline V gene has CDR1 SGDLS and CDR2 YYNGEE. The CDR3 spans 16 residues. The CDR3 DNA sequence: TGTGCCAGCAGCGTAGGTATTAGACAGAACATCTATGGCTACACCTTC. It specifies CASSVGIRQNIYGYTF.

The gene calls are TRBV9 and TRBJ2-2; tentatively, D is TRBD1 (6 bases). The CDR3 length is 15 residues. Germline-derived CDR1 and CDR2 are SGDLS and YYNGEE. V gave up 4 bases and J gave up 0 bases, with 10 bases separating them. The chain's CDR3 is CASSPWTANTGELFF. CDR3 DNA: TGTGCCAGCAGCCCGTGGACAGCGAACACCGGGGAGCTGTTTTTT.

In this sample, this clone turned up a few times. This sequence joins TRBV9 and TRBJ1-2; tentatively, D is TRBD1 (6 bases). CDR1 is SGDLS, CDR2 YYNGEE, per germline. The CDR3 loop spans 16 amino acids. The V and J ends lost 0 bases and 2 bases respectively, with 14 bases between them. The CDR3 loop reads CASSVARGQTNYGYTF. As DNA, the CDR3 is TGTGCCAGCAGCGTAGCTCGCGGACAGACGAACTATGGCTACACCTTC.

This clone was found a few times. CDR3 coding DNA: TGTGCCAGCAGTTACTATCGCGGGGGGTACAATGAGCAGTTCTTC. Protein sequence: CASSYYRGGYNEQFF. The chain recombines TRBV6-5 with TRBJ2-1; 8 positions match TRBD2. The J segment lost 4 bases and the V segment lost 1 base, leaving 3 bases of the junction unmatched. Per germline, CDR1 MNHEY and CDR2 SVGAGI. This CDR3 region has 15 residues.

This clone was seen a single time. The chain uses TRBV4-1 and TRBJ2-6; D ambiguous. Trimming removed 5 bases from V and 3 bases from J, with 20 bases in between. Per germline, CDR1 MGHRA and CDR2 YSYEKL. This CDR3 contains 18 residues. Written as DNA, the CDR3 is TGCGCCAGCAGCGGGCCCCTCCTTATCACCGGTGGGGCCAACGTCCTGACTTTC. Protein: CASSGPLLITGGANVLTF.

The genes are TRBV5-1 and TRBJ2-2; TRBD1 is a possible D gene (6 bases). The CDR3 is 17 residues long. Germline V gene lookup returns CDR1 SGHRS and CDR2 YFSETQ. V was pared by 3 bases and J by 6 bases, with 21 bases between. The DNA of the CDR3 is TGCGCCAGCAGCTGGGCATCCTCCACAGGGTACCCCGGGGAGCTGTTTTTT. Translating it yields CASSWASSTGYPGELFF. The whole variable domain, remainder taken from reference TRBV5-1 and TRBJ2-2, is KAGVTQTPRYLIKTRGQQVTLSCSPISGHRSVSWYQQTPGQGLQFLFEYFSETQRNKGNFPGRFSGRQFSNSRSEMNVSTLELGDSALYLCASSWASSTGYPGELFFGEGSRLTVL.

The chain joins TRBV7-9 to TRBJ1-6; D is perhaps TRBD1 (5 bases). Between the trimmed V and J ends, which lost 5 bases and 9 bases, there was a span of 14 bases. This CDR3 has 14 amino acids. Per the germline V gene, CDR1 is SEHNR and CDR2 is FQNEAQ (reference sequence). The chain's CDR3 is CASSEPGSGSPLHF. The CDR3 DNA sequence: TGTGCCAGCAGCGAACCAGGGTCCGGTTCACCCCTCCACTTT.

The gene calls are TRBV25-1 and TRBJ2-1; a possible D gene is TRBD1 (5 bases). CDR1 is MGHDK and CDR2 is SYGVNS in the germline V gene. The CDR3 runs 12 residues. With 7 bases removed from V and 3 bases from J, the gap between germline ends came to 7 bases. DNA of the CDR3: TGTGCCAGCAAAGACAGCTACAATGAGCAGTTCTTC. Translated: CASKDSYNEQFF.

This rearrangement joins TRBV29-1 to TRBJ1-4; no clear D gene. CDR3 length: 14 residues. V lost 5 bases, J lost 0 bases, and 10 bases lay in between. Germline assignment: CDR1 SQVTM and CDR2 ANQGSEA. The CDR3 sequence is CSVLLSATNEKLFF. CDR3 nucleotide sequence: TGCAGCGTTCTCCTGTCGGCAACTAATGAAAAACTGTTTTTT. The whole variable domain, remainder taken from reference TRBV29-1 and TRBJ1-4, is SAVISQKPSRDICQRGTSLTIQCQVDSQVTMMFWYRQQPGQSLTLIATANQGSEATYESGFVIDKFPISRPNLTFSTLTVSNMSPEDSSIYLCSVLLSATNEKLFFGSGTQLSVL.